What follows describes a single T cell receptor beta chain. As yet, its antigen is unknown. This CDR3 is 12 amino acids long. Deletions cut 2 bases from V and 4 bases from J, with 4 bases between. CDR1 is KGHSH, CDR2 LQKENI, per germline. This entry comes from a study of persistence of HIV-infected CD4 T cells. An overlapping HIV-1 Gag peptide pool stimulated these cells at roughly 1 ug/peptide/mL. Sorting selected CD4+ T cells upregulating both CD40 ligand and CD69. Sequencing used immunoSEQ version 4 in survey mode. Produced via immunoSEQ multiplex PCR; TCRdb's table is partial and in-frame only. The sample shows about 20,000 clones, less than 75% of them seen only once.

This rearrangement joins TRBV18 to TRBJ2-3; D call uncertain. This TCR was sampled from an adult woman with HIV who was CMV-seropositive. The source was CD4+ T cells sorted from PBMCs after roughly 18-hour stimulation, collected from a patient who received antiretroviral therapy. Written as DNA, the CDR3 is TGTGCCAGCTCACCAGAAGCAGATACGCAGTATTTT. Amino acid sequence: CASSPEADTQYF.